The T cell receptor (beta chain) under discussion was sequenced for a study of T-cell reconstitution after alpha-beta-depleted transplantation in children. The germline V gene encodes CDR1 KGHDR and CDR2 SFDVKD. The CDR3 length is 19 residues. V was pared by 1 base and J by 0 bases, with 10 bases of the junction left unmatched. Construction of the TCRbeta library involved unique molecular identifiers. TCRdb analysed the PCR reads with MiXCR anew, one entry per CDR3 protein. The sample includes 600,000 to 800,000 distinct CDR3 sequences, around 12% of them seen just once. A few counts support this clonotype.

This material consisted of PBMCs, taken before TCRalphabeta/CD19-depleted stem cell transplant. This chain joins TRBV24-1 and TRBJ2-1; 8 bases line up with TRBD1. The clonotype was recovered from a girl aged 2 to 9 with congenital amegakaryocytic thrombocytopenia, due to receive a stem cell transplant. CDR3 residues: CATSDFSRTGQGSYNEQFF. The CDR3 DNA sequence: TGTGCCACCAGTGATTTTTCTCGTACTGGACAGGGCTCCTACAATGAGCAGTTCTTC.